These 27 T cell receptor beta chains share one sample of origin, sequenced in a study of T cells in Graves' hyperthyroidism and ophthalmopathy. It was RNA transcripts that yielded the amplified TCR beta CDR3 regions. HTBI primers were employed in a first-round RT-PCR of the TCR CDR3. TCRdb called the multiplex PCR reads again in MiXCR, with one record for every CDR3 protein. The table includes fewer than 850,000 distinct CDR3 sequences, 15% to 20% detected once. Sequenced sample: blood. These receptor sequences come from a man in his fifties with Graves' hyperthyroidism.

This clonotype was found many times. The DNA for the CDR3 is TGTGCCAGCAGCCGACGGAACACTGAAGCTTTCTTT. It encodes CASSRRNTEAFF. V usage is TRBV5-8 and J usage is TRBJ1-1; D is unclear. Germline V gene lookup returns CDR1 SGHTS and CDR2 YDEGEE. CDR3 length: 12 residues. Between the trimmed V and J ends, which lost 4 bases and 1 base, there was a span of 5 bases.

In its sample, this clonotype was seen a few times. The chain joins TRBV18 to TRBJ2-7; 7 positions match TRBD2. V trimming: 6 bases; J trimming: 4 bases; junction bases outside the gene matches: 9. Germline assignment: CDR1 KGHSH and CDR2 LQKENI. This CDR3 is 14 amino acids long. The CDR3 nucleotides are TGTGCCAGCTCCCCCTCCCCTAGCGGTTACGAGCAGTACTTC. Translation gives CASSPSPSGYEQYF.

With respect to this clonotype: This may be a read error: a much more frequent sequence differs by one nucleotide. The gene calls are TRBV28 and TRBJ2-7; D is ambiguous. CDR1 MDHEN and CDR2 SYDVKM come from the germline V gene. CDR3 size: 15 residues. Here the CDR3 DNA reads TGTGCCAGCAGTCCCCCCCTGGACCTCACCTACGGGCAGTACTTC. Protein product: CASSPPLDLTYGQYF.

V and J are TRBV7-2 and TRBJ1-2, with D unclear. In germline, CDR1 is SGHTA, CDR2 FQGNSA. With 6 bases removed from V and 4 bases from J, the gap between germline ends came to 18 bases. The CDR3 is made up of 15 amino acids. CDR3 DNA: TGTGCCAGCAGTAACGCGGCGGGGATGGCCTATGGCTACACCTTC. This encodes CASSNAAGMAYGYTF. Combining the CDR3 with reference TRBV7-2 and TRBJ1-2 gives the whole variable domain GAGVSQSPSNKVTEKGKDVELRCDPISGHTALYWYRQSLGQGLEFLIYFQGNSAPDKSGLPSDRFSAERTGGSVSTLTIQRTQQEDSAVYLCASSNAAGMAYGYTFGSGTRLTVV.

This clonotype was counted between two and nine times. The V gene is TRBV19, the J gene TRBJ1-1; 7 bases are a match to TRBD1. The CDR3 is made up of 12 amino acids. With 9 bases clipped from V and 5 bases from J, the junction kept 6 bases outside the gene matches. The germline V gene encodes CDR1 LNHDA and CDR2 SQIVND (reference sequence). The CDR3 is CASLNRGTEAFF. CDR3 in DNA: TGTGCCAGCCTGAACAGGGGAACTGAAGCTTTCTTT.

This clonotype has a count of ten or more. J is TRBJ1-2 and V is TRBV10-3, with TRBD1 as a possible D gene (6 bases). CDR1 and CDR2 (germline): ENHRY, SYGVKD. The CDR3 loop spans 15 amino acids. Trimming cost V 0 bases and J 1 base, with 9 bases left between them. DNA of the CDR3: TGTGCCATCAGTGAGTCATCAGGGGTTAACTATGGCTACACCTTC. Protein sequence: CAISESSGVNYGYTF.

This clonotype was counted only a few times. The chain couples TRBV28 to TRBJ1-2; D remains ambiguous. With 4 bases removed from V and 8 bases from J, the gap between germline ends came to 8 bases. CDR1 MDHEN and CDR2 SYDVKM come from the germline V gene. This CDR3 contains 11 residues. The CDR3 here is CASSSGVGYTF. The CDR3 region has the DNA TGTGCCAGCAGTTCAGGAGTGGGCTACACCTTC.

This clonotype was counted between two and nine times. The chain couples TRBV7-2 to TRBJ1-1; tentative D call: TRBD1 (6 bases). Germline assignment: CDR1 SGHTA and CDR2 FQGNSA. V lost 1 base to trimming and J lost 2 bases, with 11 bases between them. The CDR3 loop spans 15 amino acids. CDR3 loop: CASSLGGASNTEAFF. CDR3 nucleotide sequence: TGTGCCAGCAGCTTAGGGGGGGCGAGTAACACTGAAGCTTTCTTT. Together with reference TRBV7-2 and TRBJ1-1, the CDR3 gives the full variable domain: GAGVSQSPSNKVTEKGKDVELRCDPISGHTALYWYRQSLGQGLEFLIYFQGNSAPDKSGLPSDRFSAERTGGSVSTLTIQRTQQEDSAVYLCASSLGGASNTEAFFGQGTRLTVV.

This clonotype was counted many times. The junction and the germline gene differ at one end; a read error may be behind it. The chain couples TRBV11-2 to TRBJ2-1, with D unclear. The CDR3 contains 14 residues. Germline V gene lookup returns CDR1 SGHAT and CDR2 FQNNGV. In nucleotides, the CDR3 is TGTGCCAGCACCTTAACCGGGTCCTACAATGAGCAGTTCTTC. It encodes CASTLTGSYNEQFF.

This clonotype was recorded at least ten times. The chain recombines TRBV2 with TRBJ1-5; TRBD1 matches 7 bases. Germline assignment: CDR1 SNHLY and CDR2 FYNNEI. The CDR3 is 14 amino acids. V shed 5 bases and J 6 bases; nucleotides not matched to a gene: 7. CDR3 bases: TGTGCCAGCAGTAGACAGGGTTGGGGTCAGCCCCAGCATTTT. It codes for CASSRQGWGQPQHF.

This chain's CDR3 is CSVDTEATRQYF. The CDR3 DNA sequence: TGCAGCGTTGATACAGAAGCTACGAGGCAGTACTTC. The chain links TRBV29-1 to TRBJ2-7; D unclear. Germline V gene lookup returns CDR1 SQVTM and CDR2 ANQGSEA. V lost 3 bases and J 9 bases, leaving 15 bases between the germline ends. The CDR3 runs 12 residues.

The genes are TRBV6-2 or TRBV6-3 and TRBJ2-7; D may be TRBD1 (6 bases). The germline V and J ends were trimmed by 0 bases and 4 bases, with 19 bases remaining between them. This CDR3 is 17 amino acids long. The germline V gene has CDR1 MNHEY and CDR2 SVGEGT. CDR3 region: CASSYSNIADRPYEQYF. In DNA form, the CDR3 reads TGTGCCAGCAGTTACTCGAATATCGCGGACAGACCATACGAGCAGTACTTC.

The V and J genes are TRBV3-1 and TRBJ2-7; D gene ambiguous. Trimming removed 1 base at V and 3 bases at J, with 13 bases between. CDR3 length: 15 residues. CDR1 and CDR2 (germline): LGHDT, YNNKEL (reference sequence). CDR3 bases: TGTGCCAGCAGCCAAGCGCGTGATCCTTTCTACGAGCAGTACTTC. As protein: CASSQARDPFYEQYF.

This clonotype occurred many times. The J gene is TRBJ2-3, the V gene TRBV14; 10 bases agree with TRBD2. CDR1 and CDR2 from the germline V gene are SGHDN and FVKESK. The CDR3 consists of 16 residues. J lost 4 bases, V lost 1 base, and 5 bases had no gene match. CDR3 coding DNA: TGTGCCAGCAGCCAAGTCCCTAGCGGGAGCCCAGATACGCAGTATTTT. This sequence encodes CASSQVPSGSPDTQYF.

In the case of this clonotype: This may come from a read error, since a much larger clone is one base off. CDR3 sequence reads: CASSQGQGPNTEAFF. CDR3 DNA sequence: TGTGCCAGCAGCCAAGGACAGGGGCCGAACACTGAAGCTTTCTTT. The rearrangement joins TRBV3-1 to TRBJ1-1; 8 nucleotides agree with TRBD1. V lost 1 base, J lost 1 base, and 2 bases stayed unmatched. This CDR3 is built from 15 residues. Looked up from germline, CDR1 is LGHDT and CDR2 is YNNKEL (reference sequence).

This clonotype occurred many times. The CDR3 DNA reads TGTGCCAGCAGCTCCCTTTTTCGCAGCACAGATACGCAGTATTTT. As protein: CASSSLFRSTDTQYF. The chain combines TRBV7-8 with TRBJ2-3; D gene unclear. CDR3 length: 15 residues. V lost 4 bases, J lost 0 bases, and 11 bases lay in between. Per the germline V gene, CDR1 is SGHVS and CDR2 is FQNEAQ.

This clonotype appeared a few times. The CDR3 DNA reads as TGTGCCACCAGCAGAAAATTGACTACCATTATTTTTAATGAGCAGTTCTTC. Its translation: CATSRKLTTIIFNEQFF. V is TRBV15 and J is TRBJ2-1; possible D gene TRBD2, 5 bases. Per the germline V gene, CDR1 is LNHNV and CDR2 is YYDKDF (reference sequence). V lost 2 bases to trimming and J lost 7 bases, with 21 bases between them. The CDR3 is 17 amino acids.

This clonotype was detected many times. In DNA, the CDR3 is TGCAGTGCTAGGCGGGGGGCTGTCACTGAAGCTTTCTTT. Protein product: CSARRGAVTEAFF. The chain has TRBV20-1 and TRBJ1-1; possibly TRBD1 for D (6 bases). This CDR3 region has 13 residues. Trimming took 3 bases from V and 4 from J, leaving 12 bases between them. CDR1 and CDR2 from the germline V gene are DFQATT and SNEGSKA (reference sequence).

This clonotype has a count of ten or more. The genes are TRBV11-2 and TRBJ2-4; D gene uncertain. The V end lost 2 bases, the J end lost 8 bases, and 7 bases lay between the germline ends. This CDR3 is 12 amino acids long. CDR1 and CDR2 from the germline V gene are SGHAT and FQNNGV. The CDR3 sequence is CASSLQGDIQYF. CDR3 nucleotide sequence: TGTGCCAGCAGCTTACAAGGAGACATTCAGTACTTC.

The genes are TRBV4-1 and TRBJ2-5; D is uncertain. Germline lookup yields CDR1 MGHRA and CDR2 YSYEKL. This CDR3 spans 15 amino acids. V was pared by 0 bases and J by 5 bases, with 13 bases between. CDR3 DNA sequence: TGCGCCAGCAGCCAAGAAGGAAGGGTGGGGGAGACCCAGTACTTC. As protein: CASSQEGRVGETQYF.

The table lists this clonotype with a few counts. The chain recombines TRBV7-2 with TRBJ2-1; 7 nucleotides agree with TRBD2. Germline V gene data show CDR1 as SGHTA and CDR2 as FQGNSA. J was trimmed by 5 bases and V by 2 bases; bases with no gene match: 6. This CDR3 region has 15 residues. CDR3 protein: CASSLHGGSNNEQFF. CDR3 bases: TGTGCCAGCAGCTTACACGGGGGGAGCAACAATGAGCAGTTCTTC.

The table lists this clonotype with many counts. The rearrangement uses TRBV20-1 and TRBJ2-7, with TRBD2 identical over 12 bases. The germline V gene encodes CDR1 DFQATT and CDR2 SNEGSKA (reference sequence). The CDR3 is 15 residues long. V lost 2 bases to trimming and J lost 4 bases; unmatched junction nucleotides: 6. CDR3 in DNA: TGCAGTGCTAGAATGGGGCTAGCGGGAGGGTACGAGCAGTACTTC. Amino acids: CSARMGLAGGYEQYF.

The table lists this clonotype with many counts. The chain carries TRBV7-6 and TRBJ1-5; TRBD1 might be the D (5 bases). V was clipped by 5 bases and J by 0 bases, with 11 bases between them. This CDR3 region has 15 residues. In germline, CDR1 is SGHVS, CDR2 FNYEAQ. As DNA, the CDR3 is TGTGCCAGCAGCGTTGGGACGGATAGCAATCAGCCCCAGCATTTT. It is translated as CASSVGTDSNQPQHF.

This clonotype was detected many times. The chain employs TRBV28 and TRBJ2-7, with D perhaps TRBD1 or TRBD2 (5 bases each). The V and J ends lost 5 bases and 1 base respectively, with 15 bases between them. Germline values: CDR1 MDHEN, CDR2 SYDVKM. The CDR3 length is 15 residues. CDR3 coding DNA: TGTGCCAGCAGTAAATTGGGGACGGGATCCTACGAGCAGTACTTC. Protein product: CASSKLGTGSYEQYF.

The table lists this clonotype with a few counts. CDR3 bases: TGTGCCAGCACCGGGACAGGGACGAATGAGCAGTTCTTC. This codes for CASTGTGTNEQFF. The chain is built from TRBV6-1 and TRBJ2-1, with 9 positions matching TRBD1. The V and J ends lost 7 bases and 7 bases, in that order; junction bases with no gene match: 5. Germline-derived CDR1 and CDR2 are MNHNS and SASEGT. The CDR3 extends over 13 amino acids.

Many counts were recorded for this clonotype. V usage is TRBV28 and J usage is TRBJ2-7, with TRBD2 matching over 10 bases. The V gene end was trimmed by 3 bases and the J gene end by 3 bases; junction bases not matched to a gene: 8. The length of the CDR3 is 16 residues. Germline CDR1 is MDHEN and CDR2 is SYDVKM. In DNA form, the CDR3 reads TGTGCCAGCAGTTTGGGTTCTAGCGGGAGACTCTACGAGCAGTACTTC. This sequence encodes CASSLGSSGRLYEQYF.

This clonotype was seen at least ten times. The gene calls are TRBV11-2 and TRBJ2-7; no reliable D call. Between the trimmed V and J ends, which lost 5 bases and 3 bases, there was a span of 17 bases. This CDR3 comprises 15 residues. The V gene's germline CDR1 is SGHAT and CDR2 FQNNGV. In DNA form, the CDR3 reads TGTGCCAGCAGCCATTACCTGGCTTTGGACTACGAGCAGTACTTC. Amino acids: CASSHYLALDYEQYF.